This is a list of T cell receptor beta chains from one sample in a study of patients and donors after allogeneic stem cell transplantation. TCRdb redid the calling of the RT-PCR reads with MiXCR, one entry per CDR3 protein. Here the sample spans more than 850,000 distinct CDR3 sequences, more than 15% being singletons. Sequenced: blood, either unsorted or a sorted T cell fraction (not recorded which). The receptors shown here come from a human donor who was either an allogeneic HSCT recipient or a stem cell or donor lymphocyte infusion donor (not recorded which). It is not recorded whose cells these are; they may come from a transplant donor. Each CDR3 is given with its conserved first and last residue. D genes are given only for firm matches. Clone size is given for some rows only: seen once, a few or many times, or a class if the clone is expanded.

J,size,V,D,CDR3,DNA
TRBJ2-1,many,TRBV20-1,-,CSASKGVWGSGNEQFF,TGCAGTGCTAGCAAAGGAGTATGGGGGTCGGGAAATGAGCAGTTCTTC
TRBJ2-1,-,TRBV3-1,-,CASSQDLKGGAYNEQFF,TGTGCCAGCAGCCAAGATCTTAAGGGGGGGGCCTACAATGAGCAGTTCTTC
TRBJ2-3,-,TRBV5-1,TRBD2,CASSLDSGGSSDTQYF,TGCGCCAGCAGCTTGGATTCGGGAGGTTCTTCAGATACGCAGTATTTT
TRBJ1-6,-,TRBV20-1,TRBD1,CSANAPGQPISPLHF,TGCAGTGCTAACGCGCCGGGACAGCCAATTTCACCCCTCCACTTT
TRBJ1-6,once,TRBV5-4,-,CASSARRTRSYNSPLHF,TGTGCCAGCAGCGCTAGACGGACACGCTCCTATAATTCACCCCTCCACTTT
TRBJ2-1,few,TRBV2,TRBD2,CASRIAGMAF,TGTGCCAGCAGAATAGCGGGAATGGCCTTC
TRBJ2-3,few,TRBV2,-,CASSPHGQSTDTQYF,TGTGCCAGCAGTCCCCACGGACAGAGCACAGATACGCAGTATTTT
TRBJ2-7,-,TRBV7-6,-,CASSSGAGRVGVYEQYF,TGTGCCAGCAGCTCCGGGGCTGGTAGGGTGGGAGTATACGAGCAGTACTTC
TRBJ1-1,-,TRBV28,-,CASSSSIPEAFF,TGTGCCAGCAGTTCCAGCATCCCTGAAGCTTTCTTT
TRBJ1-5,few,TRBV20-1,TRBD1,CSARDRTGGYQPQHF,TGCAGTGCTAGAGATCGCACAGGGGGATATCAGCCCCAGCATTTT
TRBJ2-5,-,TRBV20-1,TRBD2,CSARAGTRAETQYF,TGCAGTGCTAGAGCCGGGACTAGGGCAGAGACCCAGTACTTC
TRBJ2-7,-,TRBV28,TRBD2,CASSTARLAGALYEQYF,TGTGCCAGCAGCACAGCGCGACTAGCGGGAGCCCTGTACGAGCAGTACTTC
TRBJ2-5,few,TRBV5-1,-,CASSLPGPSETQYF,TGCGCCAGCAGCCTCCCGGGGCCTTCGGAGACCCAGTACTTC
TRBJ2-1,few,TRBV4-1,TRBD1,CASQAPDRTYNEQFF,TGCGCCAGCCAGGCCCCGGACAGGACCTACAATGAGCAGTTCTTC
TRBJ2-5,-,TRBV12-1,-,CASSFPRRETQYF,TGTGCCAGCAGCTTTCCCAGGCGAGAGACCCAGTACTTC
TRBJ2-7,-,TRBV7-6,TRBD1,CASSSRQGDNEQYF,TGTGCCAGCAGCTCCCGACAGGGAGACAACGAGCAGTACTTC
TRBJ1-6,-,TRBV12-3/TRBV12-4,-,CASTLGSSPLHF,TGTGCCAGCACTCTTGGGAGTTCACCCCTCCACTTT
TRBJ2-1,-,TRBV5-5,-,CASRSTTKIRGDDEQFF,TGTGCCAGCAGAAGCACTACCAAGATCCGCGGCGATGATGAGCAGTTCTTC
TRBJ1-2,-,TRBV4-1,-,CASSHPQGVHGYTF,TGCGCCAGCAGCCATCCACAGGGCGTACATGGCTACACCTTC
TRBJ1-4,-,TRBV19,-,CASKFRRADPNEKLFF,TGTGCCAGTAAGTTCCGCAGAGCTGACCCGAATGAAAAACTGTTTTTT
TRBJ2-7,-,TRBV12-5,TRBD2,CASGFGTSGTSYEQYF,TGTGCTAGTGGTTTCGGAACTAGCGGGACGTCCTACGAGCAGTACTTC
TRBJ1-2,-,TRBV6-5,-,CASRGQRVGYTF,TGTGCCAGCAGGGGCCAGCGGGTTGGCTACACCTTC
TRBJ2-1,-,TRBV6-5,TRBD1,CASSSSRTGRPYEQFF,TGTGCCAGCAGTTCTAGCCGGACAGGGCGTCCTTATGAGCAGTTCTTC
TRBJ2-5,few,TRBV27,-,CASSLSEAGTQYF,TGTGCCAGCAGTTTATCGGAAGCGGGGACCCAGTACTTC
TRBJ2-7,-,TRBV20-1,-,CSARARQGGEQYF,TGCAGTGCTAGAGCTCGCCAGGGGGGAGAGCAGTACTTC
TRBJ1-1,-,TRBV6-1,TRBD1,CASTNRGLGTEAFF,TGTGCCAGCACTAACAGGGGTTTGGGCACTGAAGCTTTCTTT
TRBJ2-3,-,TRBV20-1,TRBD2,CSASEGGGAGTDTQYF,TGCAGTGCCAGCGAAGGCGGGGGGGCGGGCACAGATACGCAGTATTTT
TRBJ2-2,few,TRBV6-1,-,CASSPLGGAGELFF,TGTGCCAGCAGTCCCCTCGGAGGGGCCGGGGAGCTGTTTTTT
TRBJ2-3,-,TRBV29-1,-,CSVNRADTQYF,TGCAGCGTTAATCGGGCAGATACGCAGTATTTT
TRBJ1-6,-,TRBV6-2/TRBV6-3,-,CASSYSIGDGDNSPLHF,TGTGCCAGCAGTTACTCGATCGGAGACGGGGATAATTCACCCCTCCACTTT
TRBJ2-1,-,TRBV19,TRBD2,CASSIGSGRSPIEQFF,TGTGCCAGTAGTATAGGGAGCGGGAGATCCCCCATTGAGCAGTTCTTC
TRBJ2-4,few,TRBV4-2,TRBD2,CASSQETSGASKNIQYF,TGTGCCAGCAGCCAAGAGACTAGCGGGGCATCCAAAAACATTCAGTACTTC
TRBJ2-1,-,TRBV7-9,TRBD2,CASPTSGSDEQFF,TGTGCCAGCCCTACTAGCGGGAGTGATGAGCAGTTCTTC
TRBJ2-7,-,TRBV6-2/TRBV6-3,TRBD1,CASSYAKDRARYEQYF,TGTGCCAGCAGTTACGCTAAAGACAGGGCCCGCTACGAGCAGTACTTC
TRBJ2-7,many,TRBV20-1,TRBD2,CSVAGTSGSKTVHEQYF,TGCAGTGTTGCCGGGACTAGCGGGAGTAAAACGGTCCACGAGCAGTACTTC
TRBJ1-1,-,TRBV5-1,-,CASSFTWDTEAFF,TGCGCCAGCAGCTTCACGTGGGACACTGAAGCTTTCTTT
TRBJ2-5,few,TRBV19,TRBD1,CASSFDRGGEETQYF,TGTGCCAGTAGCTTCGACAGGGGGGGAGAAGAGACCCAGTACTTC
TRBJ1-2,few,TRBV6-2/TRBV6-3,-,CASSSTWAARDGYTF,TGTGCCAGCAGTTCAACTTGGGCGGCTCGTGATGGCTACACCTTC
TRBJ1-2,few,TRBV12-3/TRBV12-4,-,CAIDETVNYGYTF,TGTGCCATCGATGAGACAGTTAACTATGGCTACACCTTC
TRBJ1-2,few,TRBV27,TRBD1,CASGLGGQGLYGYTF,TGTGCCAGCGGCCTGGGGGGACAGGGGCTATATGGCTACACCTTC
TRBJ2-7,-,TRBV6-1,-,CASSEVQLGEQYF,TGTGCCAGCAGTGAAGTGCAGTTAGGCGAGCAGTACTTC
TRBJ2-5,-,TRBV29-1,-,CSVEGGRQETQYF,TGCAGCGTTGAAGGGGGAAGGCAAGAGACCCAGTACTTC
TRBJ2-7,-,TRBV4-1,-,CASSYPGSSSYEQYF,TGCGCCAGCAGCTACCCGGGATCCAGCTCCTACGAGCAGTACTTC
TRBJ2-5,-,TRBV9,TRBD1,CASSERQGSQETQYF,TGTGCCAGCAGCGAGAGACAGGGGTCGCAAGAGACCCAGTACTTC
TRBJ1-5,few,TRBV12-3/TRBV12-4,-,CASSARLSGQPQHF,TGTGCCAGCAGTGCCAGGCTATCGGGGCAGCCCCAGCATTTT
TRBJ1-2,few,TRBV7-8,-,CASSYSGLGYTF,TGTGCCAGCAGCTACTCCGGGTTGGGGTACACCTTC
TRBJ1-6,few,TRBV7-9,TRBD1,CASSHDRGYNSPLHF,TGTGCCAGCAGCCACGACAGGGGCTATAATTCACCCCTCCACTTT